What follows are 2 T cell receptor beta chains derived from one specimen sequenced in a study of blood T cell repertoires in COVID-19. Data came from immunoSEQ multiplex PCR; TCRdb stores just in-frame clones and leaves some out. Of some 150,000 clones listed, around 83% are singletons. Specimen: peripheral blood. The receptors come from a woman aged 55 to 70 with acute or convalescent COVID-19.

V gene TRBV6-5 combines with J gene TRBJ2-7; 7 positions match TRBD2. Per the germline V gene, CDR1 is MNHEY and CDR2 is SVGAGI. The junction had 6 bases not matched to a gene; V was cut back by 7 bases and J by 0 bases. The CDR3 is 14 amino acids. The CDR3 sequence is CASMRGISSYEQYF. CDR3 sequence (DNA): TGTGCCAGCATGCGGGGGATTAGCTCCTACGAGCAGTACTTC.

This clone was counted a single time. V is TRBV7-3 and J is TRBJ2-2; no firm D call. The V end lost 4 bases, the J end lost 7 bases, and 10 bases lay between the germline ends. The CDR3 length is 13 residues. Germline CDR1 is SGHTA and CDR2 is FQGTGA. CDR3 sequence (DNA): TGTGCCAGCAGCTACGGGTGGAACGGGGAGCTGTTTTTT. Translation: CASSYGWNGELFF.